Each of the 8 T cell receptor beta chains below was sequenced from the same sample in a study of post-analysis software for immune sequencing data. Regarding the study as a whole: About five TRBV segments appeared more often in patients than in controls, and TRBV5-6, TRBV5-1 and TRBV20-1 were among these.

Libraries were made from TCR beta cDNA, and they carried unique molecular identifiers. One entry per CDR3 protein, called by TCRdb with MiXCR from the PCR reads. The sample carries some 450,000 distinct CDR3 sequences, 45% recorded once. No antigen has been assigned to these receptors. Material for sequencing was blood. The receptors stem from a girl under 18 with multiple sclerosis.

As concerns this clonotype: At one end the junction does not follow the germline gene, possibly because of a read error. This chain connects TRBV5-1 to TRBJ2-6, with TRBD1 matching 7 bases. The CDR3 covers 18 residues. From germline, CDR1 is SGHRS and CDR2 YFSETQ. The CDR3 DNA reads as TGCGCCTGCAGTCCCGGGACAGTGTTCTTCTCTGGGGCCAACGTCCTGACTTTC. Amino acids: CACSPGTVFFSGANVLTF.

This chain uses TRBV28 with TRBJ1-2, with TRBD1 as a possible D gene (6 bases). Germline values: CDR1 MDHEN, CDR2 SYDVKM. The CDR3 runs 15 residues. V lost 3 bases to trimming and J lost 5 bases, with 16 bases between them. CDR3 sequence: CASSFGQGWQYGYTF. The CDR3 bases are TGTGCCAGCAGTTTTGGGCAGGGGTGGCAGTATGGCTACACCTTC.

The CDR3 bases are TGTGCCAGCAGTTTAAGCGTCCAGGCAGGGGAGCAGTTCTTC. The encoded protein is CASSLSVQAGEQFF. The chain employs TRBV27 and TRBJ2-1; weak D call: TRBD1 (5 bases). The CDR3 is made up of 14 amino acids. CDR1 MNHEY and CDR2 SMNVEV come from the germline V gene (reference sequence). The V and J ends lost 2 bases and 10 bases respectively, with 15 bases between them.

This clonotype has only a few counts. V and J are TRBV20-1 and TRBJ2-1; 8 bases are shared with TRBD2. The CDR3 sequence is 13 residues long. V was clipped by 6 bases and J by 5 bases; unmatched bases: 6. CDR1 DFQATT and CDR2 SNEGSKA come from the germline V gene (reference sequence). The CDR3 reads CSATSGRNNEQFF. CDR3 sequence (DNA): TGCAGTGCAACTAGCGGACGAAACAATGAGCAGTTCTTC.

This clonotype was counted a few times. The V gene is TRBV29-1, the J gene TRBJ2-3; maybe TRBD1 (5 bases). V was clipped by 8 bases and J by 1 base, with 13 bases between them. The CDR3 has 13 residues. Germline V gene sequence: CDR1 SQVTM, CDR2 ANQGSEA. Written as DNA, the CDR3 is TGCAGCCACTGGGGCGTACGCACAGATACGCAGTATTTT. Translation: CSHWGVRTDTQYF.

The chain couples TRBV10-3 to TRBJ2-5; maybe TRBD2 (5 bases). The germline V and J ends were trimmed by 3 bases and 1 base, with 9 bases remaining between them. The CDR3 loop spans 14 amino acids. The germline gives CDR1 ENHRY, CDR2 SYGVKD. This CDR3 is CAISDKRSQETQYF. CDR3 DNA sequence: TGTGCCATCAGTGACAAGCGGTCCCAAGAGACCCAGTACTTC.

This clonotype was counted only a few times. This chain joins TRBV5-5 and TRBJ1-1; D is unresolved. Trimming removed 1 base at V and 3 bases at J, with 7 bases between. The CDR3 spans 13 residues. Germline CDR1 and CDR2: SGHKS and YYEKEE (reference sequence). The CDR3 coding sequence is TGTGCCAGCAGCTTGCACAGCGACACTGAAGCTTTCTTT. Protein: CASSLHSDTEAFF.

This rearrangement joins TRBV4-1 to TRBJ2-7; 7 nucleotides agree with TRBD2. Germline loops: CDR1 MGHRA, CDR2 YSYEKL. The CDR3 sequence is 15 residues long. V lost 1 base to trimming and J lost 3 bases; unmatched junction nucleotides: 6. For the CDR3, the DNA is TGCGCCAGCAGCCAAGGGACTAGTGGTCTCTACGAGCAGTACTTC. It specifies CASSQGTSGLYEQYF.